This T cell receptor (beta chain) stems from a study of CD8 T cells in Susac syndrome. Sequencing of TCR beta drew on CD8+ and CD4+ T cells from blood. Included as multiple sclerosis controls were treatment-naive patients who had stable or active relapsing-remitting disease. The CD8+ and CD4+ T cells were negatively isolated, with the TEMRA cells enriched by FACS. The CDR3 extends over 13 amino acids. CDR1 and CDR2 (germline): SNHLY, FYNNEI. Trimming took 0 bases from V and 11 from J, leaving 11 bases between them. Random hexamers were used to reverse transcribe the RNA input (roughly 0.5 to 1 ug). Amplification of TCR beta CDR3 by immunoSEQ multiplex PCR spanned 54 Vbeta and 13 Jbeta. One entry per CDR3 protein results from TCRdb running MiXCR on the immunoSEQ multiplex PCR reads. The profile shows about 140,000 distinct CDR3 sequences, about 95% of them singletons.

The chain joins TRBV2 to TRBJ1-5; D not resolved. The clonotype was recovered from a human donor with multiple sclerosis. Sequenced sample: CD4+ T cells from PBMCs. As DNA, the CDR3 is TGTGCCAGCAGTGAAGCATCAGGTACAGCCCAGCATTTT. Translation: CASSEASGTAQHF.